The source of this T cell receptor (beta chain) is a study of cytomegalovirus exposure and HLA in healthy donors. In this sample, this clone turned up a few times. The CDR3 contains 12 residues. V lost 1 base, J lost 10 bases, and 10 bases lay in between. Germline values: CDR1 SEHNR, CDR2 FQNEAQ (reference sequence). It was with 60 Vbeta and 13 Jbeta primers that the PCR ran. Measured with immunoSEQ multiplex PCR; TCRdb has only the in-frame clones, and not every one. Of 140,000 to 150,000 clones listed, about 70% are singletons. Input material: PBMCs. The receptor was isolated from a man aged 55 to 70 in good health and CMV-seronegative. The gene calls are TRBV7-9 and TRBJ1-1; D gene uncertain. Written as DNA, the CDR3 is TGTGCCAGCAGCTTAGAGGTTGAGGGAGCTTTCTTT. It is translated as CASSLEVEGAFF.